Each of the 3 T cell receptor beta chains below was sequenced from the same sample in a study of a mutant IDH1 vaccine in newly diagnosed glioma. The time point: baseline, week 1 (first vaccination visit). Treatment noted: pre-vaccination baseline after standard-of-care therapy. TCRdb's copy holds only in-frame clones and misses some; the assay was immunoSEQ multiplex PCR. The sample consists of 85,000 to 100,000 clones, just under 80% of them appearing once. The sample consisted of PBMCs, taken from a glioma patient treated with radiotherapy, temozolomide or both. The source is a man aged 35-49 years with glioma.

The chain is built from TRBV4-2 and TRBJ2-2; D is uncertain. Trimming took 0 bases from V and 1 from J, leaving 6 bases between them. CDR1 and CDR2 from the germline V gene are LGHNA and YNFKEQ. The CDR3 is 15 amino acids. CDR3 in amino acids: CASSQELRNTGELFF. The CDR3 DNA reads as TGTGCCAGCAGCCAAGAGTTGCGGAACACCGGGGAGCTGTTTTTT.

The gene calls are TRBV4-2 and TRBJ2-1; 8 positions match TRBD2. V gave up 0 bases and J gave up 5 bases; unmatched junction bases: 9. Germline lookup yields CDR1 LGHNA and CDR2 YNFKEQ. The CDR3 runs to 17 residues. CDR3 sequence (DNA): TGTGCCAGCAGCCAAGATTGGTCGGGACTAGGGAACAATGAGCAGTTCTTC. Its protein is CASSQDWSGLGNNEQFF.

This clone was found a few times. CDR3 nucleotide sequence: TGTGCCAGCAGTCCAGGACCCTATGGCTACACCTTC. This sequence encodes CASSPGPYGYTF. V usage is TRBV28 and J usage is TRBJ1-2; D remains unclear. The V end lost 5 bases, the J end lost 4 bases, and 8 bases lay between the germline ends. Germline-derived CDR1 and CDR2 are MDHEN and SYDVKM. The length of the CDR3 is 12 residues.